This T cell receptor beta chain comes out of a study of blood T cell repertoires in COVID-19. The protocol was immunoSEQ multiplex PCR, while the TCRdb copy is restricted to in-frame clones and leaves out a portion. Counted here are approximately 92,000 clones, about three quarters occurring once; the ten biggest clones make up 8% to 9%. Sequencing was done on a sample of peripheral blood. The source of this sequence is a man aged 50 to 60 who had recovered from COVID-19.

CDR3 residues: CASSLSGEQYF. The CDR3 region has the DNA TGTGCCAGCAGTTTAAGCGGAGAGCAGTACTTC. This rearrangement joins TRBV12-3 or TRBV12-4 to TRBJ2-7; D perhaps matches TRBD2 (5 bases). The CDR3 has 11 amino acids. Trimming took off 2 bases at V and 7 bases at J, with 6 bases between the two ends.